The 20 T cell receptor beta chains below were found in one sample sequenced in a study of T cell responses to AZD1222 COVID-19 vaccine. TCRdb's copy holds only in-frame clones and misses some; the assay was immunoSEQ multiplex PCR. This table has tens of thousands of clones, approximately 91% appearing once. The sequencing here drew on peripheral blood, taken on day 0 of MenACWY control vaccination. These receptors were taken from an adult in good health.

This clone is a singleton in its sample. V is TRBV4-2 and J is TRBJ2-7, with no clear D. V lost 3 bases, J lost 3 bases, and 6 bases lay in between. CDR1 and CDR2 (germline): LGHNA, YNFKEQ. The CDR3 extends over 12 amino acids. CDR3 sequence: CASSHYGYEQYF. The CDR3 region has the DNA TGTGCCAGCAGCCATTACGGCTACGAGCAGTACTTC.

The chain combines TRBV2 with TRBJ1-1, with 7 bases lining up with TRBD1. Germline V gene lookup returns CDR1 SNHLY and CDR2 FYNNEI. J lost 7 bases, V lost 7 bases, and 9 bases had no gene match. The CDR3 runs to 13 residues. CDR3 amino acids: CASKVDRAGEAFF. In DNA form, the CDR3 reads TGTGCCAGCAAAGTCGACAGGGCGGGTGAAGCTTTCTTT.

V usage is TRBV21-1 and J usage is TRBJ2-7; no check of the table's D call, TRBD2, against the DNA was made. TRBV21-1 is a pseudogene. The CDR3 has 15 amino acids. CDR3 sequence reads: CASSKNGQGGPEQYF. CDR3 coding DNA: TGTGCCAGCAGCAAAAACGGGCAGGGAGGGCCCGAGCAGTACTTC.

This clone was seen just once. The V gene is TRBV5-5, the J gene TRBJ2-6; D is ambiguous. The CDR3 spans 15 residues. The germline CDR1 and CDR2 sequences are SGHKS and YYEKEE (reference sequence). Trimming took 6 bases from V and 4 from J, leaving 14 bases between them. Here the CDR3 DNA reads TGTGCCAGCATCGGCCCCCTCGCCGGGGCCAACGTCCTGACTTTC. Protein product: CASIGPLAGANVLTF.

J is TRBJ1-2 and V is TRBV30; TRBD1 agrees at 7 bases. This CDR3 is 16 amino acids long. Germline V gene sequence: CDR1 GTSNPN, CDR2 SVGIG (reference sequence). V lost 0 bases and J lost 4; bases outside the gene matches: 11. The CDR3 protein is CAWSVTGTPTIYGYTF. CDR3 DNA sequence: TGTGCCTGGAGTGTGACAGGGACGCCGACTATCTATGGCTACACCTTC.

The chain has TRBV7-9 and TRBJ2-5, with 7 bases lining up with TRBD1. This CDR3 has 14 residues. Trimming at V came to 5 bases and at J to 1 base, leaving 4 bases not matched to a gene. Germline CDR1 and CDR2: SEHNR and FQNEAQ (reference sequence). The CDR3 here is CASSLRGTQETQYF. Here the CDR3 DNA reads TGTGCCAGCAGCCTCAGGGGGACCCAAGAGACCCAGTACTTC.

The J gene is TRBJ1-2, the V gene TRBV23-1, with unresolved D. Being an ORF, TRBV23-1 has a function that is uncertain. V lost 4 bases to trimming and J lost 4 bases, with 16 bases between them. The CDR3 sequence is 15 residues long. The DNA of the CDR3 is TGCGCCAGCAGTCGGCGACCCACCGTATTCTATGGCTACACCTTC. Its translation is CASSRRPTVFYGYTF.

The chain joins TRBV7-2 to TRBJ2-3, with 7 bases aligning to TRBD2. V lost 3 bases and J lost 0; bases outside the gene matches: 6. The V gene's germline CDR1 is SGHTA and CDR2 FQGNSA. The CDR3 sequence is 16 residues long. The CDR3 DNA follows: TGTGCCAGCAGCTTTGCCGGGGGGTCCAGCACAGATACGCAGTATTTT. Translation: CASSFAGGSSTDTQYF.

V and J are TRBV4-3 and TRBJ1-2; a weak D match, TRBD1 (6 bases). The V gene's germline CDR1 is LGHNA and CDR2 YSLEER. This CDR3 has 14 amino acids. Trimming removed 4 bases from V and 2 bases from J, with 11 bases in between. CDR3 sequence: CASSPEGGNYGYTF. CDR3 bases: TGCGCCAGCAGCCCCGAAGGGGGGAACTATGGCTACACCTTC.

The rearrangement uses TRBV9 and TRBJ1-2; D may be TRBD1 (6 bases). This CDR3 is built from 14 residues. Trimming cost V 0 bases and J 1 base, with 7 bases left between them. Germline-derived CDR1 and CDR2 are SGDLS and YYNGEE. As DNA, the CDR3 is TGTGCCAGCAGCGTAGCACAGGGTAACTATGGCTACACCTTC. Translation gives CASSVAQGNYGYTF.

The chain couples TRBV9 to TRBJ1-6; D is unresolved. This CDR3 is built from 13 residues. Germline values: CDR1 SGDLS, CDR2 YYNGEE. Trimming removed 0 bases from V and 9 bases from J, with 7 bases in between. CDR3 nucleotides: TGTGCCAGCAGCGTAGTATCCAGTTCACCCCTCCACTTT. Its translation is CASSVVSSSPLHF.

The CDR3 spells CASSNRENHYGYTF. The CDR3 bases are TGTGCCAGCAGTAACAGGGAAAATCACTATGGCTACACCTTC. This chain connects TRBV6-1 to TRBJ1-2, with D possibly TRBD1 on 6 matching bases. Trimming took 5 bases from V and 3 from J, leaving 13 bases between them. This CDR3 is built from 14 residues. Germline lookup yields CDR1 MNHNS and CDR2 SASEGT.

This clone was observed a handful of times. This chain connects TRBV2 to TRBJ2-3; D possibly uses TRBD1 or TRBD2 (5 bases each). The CDR3 spans 15 residues. The V end lost 10 bases, the J end lost 2 bases, and 19 bases lay between the germline ends. The germline V gene has CDR1 SNHLY and CDR2 FYNNEI. The CDR3 sequence: CATGTSGTATDTQYF. The CDR3 region has the DNA TGTGCCACCGGAACTTCCGGGACCGCCACAGATACGCAGTATTTT.

The chain carries TRBV4-2 and TRBJ2-2; tentatively, D is TRBD1 (6 bases). CDR1 LGHNA and CDR2 YNFKEQ come from the germline V gene. The ends were cut back, 7 bases at V and 1 base at J, with 10 bases in the middle. CDR3 length equals 14 residues. The CDR3 DNA follows: TGTGCCAGCACCCCGGACAGGAACACCGGGGAGCTGTTTTTT. This encodes CASTPDRNTGELFF.

CDR3 amino acids: CASSPYPTVGTEAFF. In DNA, the CDR3 is TGTGCCAGCAGCCCCTACCCGACAGTCGGCACTGAAGCTTTCTTT. This chain joins TRBV7-8 and TRBJ1-1; D possibly corresponds to TRBD1 (5 bases). The germline V gene encodes CDR1 SGHVS and CDR2 FQNEAQ. The length of the CDR3 is 15 residues. The ends were cut back, 5 bases at V and 4 bases at J, with 17 bases in the middle.

The V gene is TRBV6-2 or TRBV6-3, the J gene TRBJ2-7; D is uncertain. The ends were cut back, 2 bases at V and 3 bases at J, with 8 bases in the middle. Germline V gene data show CDR1 as MNHEY and CDR2 as SVGEGT. This CDR3 has 13 amino acids. The CDR3: CASSYDRIYEQYF. Written as DNA, the CDR3 is TGTGCCAGCAGTTACGACCGAATCTACGAGCAGTACTTC.

This chain connects TRBV19 to TRBJ2-7, with D unclear. The CDR3 loop spans 15 amino acids. Germline-derived CDR1 and CDR2 are LNHDA and SQIVND (reference sequence). The germline V and J ends were trimmed by 3 bases and 6 bases, with 18 bases remaining between them. Here the CDR3 DNA reads TGTGCCAGTAGTATTCAAGGGAACGGTGCGGCCGAGCAGTACTTC. Its protein is CASSIQGNGAAEQYF.

The V call is TRBV15, the J call TRBJ1-1; 11 bases are a match to TRBD1. The CDR3 has 16 residues. The germline gives CDR1 LNHNV, CDR2 YYDKDF (reference sequence). The junction had 7 bases not matched to a gene; V was cut back by 1 base and J by 6 bases. The CDR3 region is CATSRGGPGQGAEAFF. CDR3 DNA sequence: TGTGCCACCAGCAGAGGGGGCCCGGGACAGGGGGCTGAAGCTTTCTTT.

This chain joins TRBV29-1 and TRBJ2-7; 7 bases line up with TRBD1. Germline assignment: CDR1 SQVTM and CDR2 ANQGSEA. V shed 4 bases, J shed 4 bases, and the junction held 4 bases outside the gene matches. The CDR3 runs 12 residues. The CDR3 DNA sequence: TGCAGCGTTGCTCCACAGGGGTACGAGCAGTACTTC. The encoded protein is CSVAPQGYEQYF.

The rearrangement uses TRBV7-9 and TRBJ2-2, with D uncertain. The CDR3 runs to 13 residues. Per the germline V gene, CDR1 is SEHNR and CDR2 is FQNEAQ (reference sequence). Trimming cost V 11 bases and J 4 bases, with 14 bases left between them. The CDR3 sequence: CAAEPYLTGELFF. CDR3 nucleotide sequence: TGTGCCGCGGAACCATACCTCACCGGGGAGCTGTTTTTT.